This entry lists 21 T cell receptor beta chains sequenced from one sample in a study of blood T cell repertoires in COVID-19. This table comes from immunoSEQ multiplex PCR, and its TCRdb copy is limited to in-frame clones, with some not included. The data contain around 320,000 clones, 70% to 90% of them singletons. The source material was peripheral blood. These receptors all stem from a woman in her thirties who had recovered from COVID-19.

This chain uses TRBV19 with TRBJ1-5; 7 bases fit TRBD1. CDR1 is LNHDA, CDR2 SQIVND, per germline (reference sequence). The CDR3 has 14 amino acids. V shed 8 bases, J shed 0 bases, and the junction held 4 bases outside the gene matches. For the CDR3, the DNA is TGTGCCAGTGGACAGGCCTATAGCAATCAGCCCCAGCATTTT. Amino acids: CASGQAYSNQPQHF.

The CDR3 spells CASTTRGYGYTF. The CDR3 nucleotides are TGTGCCAGCACCACCAGGGGTTATGGCTACACCTTC. The J gene is TRBJ1-2, the V gene TRBV27, with a tentative D call TRBD1 (6 bases). CDR1 and CDR2 (germline): MNHEY, SMNVEV (reference sequence). The V gene lost 7 bases and the J gene lost 5 bases, with 11 bases spanning the gap. CDR3 length: 12 residues.

This chain links TRBV5-4 with TRBJ1-6; 7 nucleotides align to TRBD1. Germline V gene sequence: CDR1 SGHNT, CDR2 YYREEE (reference sequence). The J segment lost 8 bases and the V segment lost 4 bases, leaving 9 bases of the junction unmatched. The CDR3 sequence is 15 residues long. The CDR3 region is CASSPGTAFHSPLHF. DNA of the CDR3: TGTGCCAGCAGCCCCGGGACAGCCTTTCATTCACCCCTCCACTTT.

A few counts support this clone. The J gene is TRBJ2-1, the V gene TRBV25-1, with D possibly TRBD1 on 8 matching bases. Germline-derived CDR1 and CDR2 are MGHDK and SYGVNS. The V end lost 2 bases, the J end lost 1 base, and 12 bases lay between the germline ends. This CDR3 is 16 amino acids long. The CDR3 reads CASSEDRGGSYNEQFF. CDR3 DNA sequence: TGTGCCAGCAGTGAAGACAGGGGAGGGTCCTACAATGAGCAGTTCTTC.

The chain couples TRBV4-2 to TRBJ1-2; TRBD1 agrees at 8 bases. V was clipped by 3 bases and J by 7 bases; unmatched bases: 4. The CDR3 has 13 amino acids. The V gene's germline CDR1 is LGHNA and CDR2 YNFKEQ. CDR3 region: CASSQEGTGGYTF. The CDR3 DNA is TGTGCCAGCAGCCAGGAGGGGACAGGTGGCTACACCTTC.

This clone occurred a few times. This chain joins TRBV7-3 and TRBJ2-3, with 10 positions matching TRBD2. Germline V CDR1 and CDR2: SGHTA, FQGTGA. The CDR3 runs 18 residues. J lost 1 base, V lost 6 bases, and 13 bases had no gene match. CDR3 loop: CASRTPIGGTSGTDTQYF. CDR3 nucleotide sequence: TGTGCCAGCAGGACCCCAATCGGTGGGACTAGCGGCACAGATACGCAGTATTTT.

The rearrangement uses TRBV2 and TRBJ2-3; D is unresolved. The V gene lost 5 bases and the J gene lost 4 bases, with 4 bases spanning the gap. The CDR3 sequence is 11 residues long. Germline CDR1 is SNHLY and CDR2 is FYNNEI. CDR3 bases: TGTGCCAGCAGTCTTTCAGATACGCAGTATTTT. Translated, it gives CASSLSDTQYF.

The chain joins TRBV2 to TRBJ2-7; possibly TRBD2 for D (5 bases). With 7 bases removed from V and 0 bases from J, the gap between germline ends came to 13 bases. The CDR3 loop spans 14 amino acids. Looked up from germline, CDR1 is SNHLY and CDR2 is FYNNEI. The CDR3: CASTYSEASYEQYF. DNA of the CDR3: TGTGCCAGCACTTATTCGGAGGCCTCCTACGAGCAGTACTTC.

The chain has TRBV5-1 and TRBJ1-1; the match to TRBD1 covers 7 bases. The CDR3 is 14 amino acids. Germline CDR1 and CDR2: SGHRS and YFSETQ. V lost 0 bases and J lost 5; bases outside the gene matches: 4. The chain's CDR3 is CASSLDYRGTEAFF. The DNA of the CDR3 is TGCGCCAGCAGCTTGGATTACAGGGGTACTGAAGCTTTCTTT.

The chain uses TRBV29-1 and TRBJ1-1; the D is unclear. V was clipped by 7 bases and J by 1 base, with 7 bases between them. The CDR3 extends over 11 amino acids. CDR1 is SQVTM and CDR2 is ANQGSEA in the germline V gene. CDR3 region: CSGRWNTEAFF. The CDR3 DNA sequence: TGCAGCGGCCGGTGGAACACTGAAGCTTTCTTT.

The V call is TRBV3-1 (or the pseudogene TRBV3-2), the J call TRBJ1-1; D gene unclear. The CDR3 is 15 amino acids. Germline lookup yields CDR1 LGHDT and CDR2 YNNKEL (reference sequence). The V end lost 2 bases, the J end lost 7 bases, and 17 bases lay between the germline ends. The CDR3 DNA sequence: TGTGCCAGCAGCCAACAGGTTGGTCAGATTGTTGAAGCTTTCTTT. Translating gives CASSQQVGQIVEAFF.

This chain uses TRBV6-2 or TRBV6-3 with TRBJ1-5, with 9 bases matching TRBD1. V gave up 6 bases and J gave up 2 bases; unmatched junction bases: 5. This CDR3 has 15 amino acids. Germline CDR1 reads MNHEY; CDR2 reads SVGEGT. The CDR3 sequence: CASSPTGGGNQPQHF. CDR3 nucleotides: TGTGCCAGCAGCCCTACAGGGGGCGGCAATCAGCCCCAGCATTTT.

The V call is TRBV6-5, the J call TRBJ2-7; tentatively, D is TRBD1 (6 bases). V lost 6 bases, J lost 4 bases, and 19 bases lay in between. The CDR3 totals 15 residues. Germline lookup yields CDR1 MNHEY and CDR2 SVGAGI. The CDR3 is CASSRTGNQAYEQYF. DNA of the CDR3: TGTGCCAGCAGCCGTACAGGGAATCAGGCGTACGAGCAGTACTTC.

The V call is TRBV28, the J call TRBJ2-1; 8 nucleotides line up with TRBD1. V shed 2 bases and J 15 bases; nucleotides not matched to a gene: 6. CDR1 MDHEN and CDR2 SYDVKM come from the germline V gene. CDR3 size: 12 residues. The CDR3 spells CASSLIGQGRFF. DNA of the CDR3: TGTGCCAGCAGTTTAATAGGACAGGGTAGGTTCTTC. The full variable domain, in which reference TRBV28 and TRBJ2-1 provide the parts outside the CDR3, is DVKVTQSSRYLVKRTGEKVFLECVQDMDHENMFWYRQDPGLGLRLIYFSYDVKMKEKGDIPEGYSVSREKKERFSLILESASTNQTSMYLCASSLIGQGRFFGPGTRLTVL.

DNA of the CDR3: TGTGCCAGCAGATTCGGGGGCAATGAGCAGTTCTTC. This codes for CASRFGGNEQFF. The chain couples TRBV12-3 or TRBV12-4 to TRBJ2-1; a possible D gene is TRBD2 (6 bases). Trimming stripped 6 bases from V and 6 bases from J, with 9 bases between. The CDR3 is made up of 12 amino acids.

This clone was seen only once. The chain couples TRBV12-3 or TRBV12-4 to TRBJ2-7; the D gene is possibly TRBD2 (5 bases). The V and J ends lost 6 bases and 0 bases respectively, with 9 bases between them. This CDR3 region has 13 residues. For the CDR3, the DNA is TGTGCCAGCAGCTACGGGGTCTCCTACGAGCAGTACTTC. This encodes CASSYGVSYEQYF.

The genes are TRBV12-3 or TRBV12-4 and TRBJ1-2; D is uncertain. Trimming took off 3 bases at V and 8 bases at J, with 7 bases between the two ends. This CDR3 has 11 amino acids. This CDR3 reads CASSLARGYTF. CDR3 nucleotides: TGTGCCAGCAGTTTGGCCAGGGGCTACACCTTC.

V usage is TRBV28 and J usage is TRBJ1-2; 8 bases fit TRBD1. The CDR3 is 13 residues long. CDR1 and CDR2 (germline): MDHEN, SYDVKM. V was clipped by 7 bases and J by 8 bases; unmatched bases: 9. The CDR3 sequence: CASTEGQGRGYTF. The DNA of the CDR3 is TGTGCCAGCACCGAAGGACAGGGACGAGGCTACACCTTC.

The chain uses TRBV5-1 and TRBJ2-1; D might be TRBD1 (5 bases). CDR1 is SGHRS, CDR2 YFSETQ, per germline. V was shortened by 0 bases and J by 7 bases, with 8 bases between the two germline ends. The CDR3 loop spans 13 amino acids. The CDR3 is CASSLGQGNEQFF. DNA for the CDR3: TGCGCCAGCAGCTTGGGTCAGGGTAATGAGCAGTTCTTC.

In its sample, this clone was seen once. V usage is TRBV6-1 and J usage is TRBJ2-3; TRBD2 matches at 8 bases. V lost 3 bases to trimming and J lost 5 bases; unmatched junction nucleotides: 10. This CDR3 region has 16 residues. Germline loops: CDR1 MNHNS, CDR2 SASEGT. CDR3 amino acids: CASSEMAGGVRDTQYF. CDR3 nucleotides: TGTGCCAGCAGTGAGATGGCCGGGGGGGTTCGAGATACGCAGTATTTT.

The chain has TRBV27 and TRBJ2-7, with 13 bases that match TRBD2. The CDR3 is made up of 15 amino acids. The J segment lost 4 bases and the V segment lost 5 bases, leaving 5 bases of the junction unmatched. Germline CDR1 reads MNHEY; CDR2 reads SMNVEV (reference sequence). CDR3 sequence: CASSPGTSGEYEQYF. The CDR3 DNA reads as TGTGCCAGCAGTCCCGGGACTAGCGGGGAGTACGAGCAGTACTTC.